Each of the 19 T cell receptor beta chains below was sequenced from the same sample in a study of T cell responses to AZD1222 COVID-19 vaccine. The table came from immunoSEQ multiplex PCR; TCRdb's copy has only in-frame clones and leaves some out. The sample includes 120,000 or so clones, 92% of them seen just once. Material: peripheral blood, obtained on day 0 of AZD1222 vaccination. Every receptor here comes from an adult in good health.

The V gene is TRBV6-5, the J gene TRBJ2-7, with D unclear. Germline V lookup: CDR1 MNHEY, CDR2 SVGAGI. V was trimmed by 0 bases and J by 0 bases, leaving 9 bases between them. The CDR3 extends over 15 amino acids. For the CDR3, the DNA is TGTGCCAGCAGTTACTCTTACGAAGGCTCCTACGAGCAGTACTTC. Amino acid sequence: CASSYSYEGSYEQYF.

The V and J genes are TRBV4-3 and TRBJ1-1; no firm D call. The V gene lost 4 bases and the J gene lost 1 base, with 10 bases spanning the gap. The CDR3 runs to 14 residues. Germline V gene lookup returns CDR1 LGHNA and CDR2 YSLEER. CDR3 loop: CASSPKGGNTEAFF. The CDR3 DNA is TGCGCCAGCAGCCCCAAGGGTGGGAACACTGAAGCTTTCTTT.

This clone has just one count. The chain employs TRBV7-2 and TRBJ1-2; no firm D call. The CDR3 runs to 12 residues. Germline loops: CDR1 SGHTA, CDR2 FQGNSA. V lost 2 bases, J lost 7 bases, and 8 bases lay in between. CDR3: CASSLPGGGYTF. Written as DNA, the CDR3 is TGTGCCAGCAGCTTACCCGGCGGTGGCTACACCTTC.

V usage is TRBV18 and J usage is TRBJ2-1; no definite D call. Deletions cut 6 bases from V and 8 bases from J, with 8 bases between. The CDR3 length is 11 residues. Germline V CDR1 and CDR2: KGHSH, LQKENI. The chain's CDR3 is CASSVSDEQFF. The CDR3 DNA sequence: TGTGCCAGCTCCGTCTCGGATGAGCAGTTCTTC.

The rearrangement links TRBV18 to TRBJ1-6, with D hard to call. The CDR3 covers 17 residues. Trimming removed 1 base at V and 5 bases at J, with 15 bases between. Per the germline V gene, CDR1 is KGHSH and CDR2 is LQKENI. The CDR3 protein is CASSPLRSPGDNSPLHF. The CDR3 DNA reads TGTGCCAGCTCACCACTGCGCTCACCAGGCGATAATTCACCCCTCCACTTT.

The chain carries TRBV6-6 and TRBJ2-2, with TRBD1 matching 7 bases. The trim removed 6 bases at V and 3 bases at J, leaving 7 bases unmatched. CDR3 length: 15 amino acids. Germline loops: CDR1 MNHNY, CDR2 SVGAGI (reference sequence). The CDR3 protein is CASSQITGDTGELFF. CDR3 in DNA: TGTGCCAGCAGCCAAATTACAGGGGACACCGGGGAGCTGTTTTTT.

The chain uses TRBV4-3 and TRBJ2-7, with no clear D. This CDR3 comprises 15 residues. The germline V gene encodes CDR1 LGHNA and CDR2 YSLEER. V was pared by 0 bases and J by 0 bases, with 9 bases between. For the CDR3, the DNA is TGCGCCAGCAGCCAAGACAGGAGCCTCTCCTACGAGCAGTACTTC. Translation: CASSQDRSLSYEQYF.

This sequence joins TRBV27 and TRBJ2-1; D not certain. V lost 9 bases and J 0 bases, leaving 6 bases between the germline ends. This CDR3 comprises 12 residues. CDR1 is MNHEY, CDR2 SMNVEV, per germline (reference sequence). Here the CDR3 reads CASSGSYNEQFF. CDR3 DNA: TGTGCCAGTTCCGGCTCCTACAATGAGCAGTTCTTC.

This clone has just one count. The chain recombines TRBV9 with TRBJ2-2, with D maybe TRBD2 (5 bases). The CDR3 extends over 16 amino acids. V lost 0 bases and J 7 bases, leaving 16 bases between the germline ends. Germline lookup yields CDR1 SGDLS and CDR2 YYNGEE. The CDR3: CASSVEDGLEVGELFF. The CDR3 nucleotides read TGTGCCAGCAGCGTAGAGGACGGGTTGGAGGTCGGGGAGCTGTTTTTT.

The V call is TRBV12-3 or TRBV12-4, the J call TRBJ1-5, with 7 bases lining up with TRBD1. V dropped 3 bases and J dropped 6; count of bases not matched to a gene: 2. The CDR3 runs 13 residues. The CDR3 DNA reads as TGTGCCAGCAGTTTGGCAGGGGGTCAGCCCCAGCATTTT. Translating it yields CASSLAGGQPQHF.

This clone was counted a single time. This chain connects TRBV19 to TRBJ2-3; 8 bases line up with TRBD1. The CDR3 contains 16 residues. Germline-derived CDR1 and CDR2 are LNHDA and SQIVND (reference sequence). Trimming at V came to 4 bases and at J to 2 bases, leaving 8 bases not matched to a gene. The CDR3 DNA reads as TGTGCCAGTAGTAAGGGGTCAGGGGGCTACACAGATACGCAGTATTTT. It is translated as CASSKGSGGYTDTQYF.

The V gene is TRBV6-2 or TRBV6-3, the J gene TRBJ1-1; possibly TRBD1 for D (6 bases). V lost 0 bases to trimming and J lost 4 bases, with 12 bases between them. In germline, CDR1 is MNHEY, CDR2 SVGEGT. The CDR3 loop spans 15 amino acids. CDR3 nucleotides: TGTGCCAGCAGTTACTCGGGGGGGCTGGGCACTGAAGCTTTCTTT. Translation: CASSYSGGLGTEAFF.

The CDR3 DNA follows: TGTGCCAGCAGCTCCCTCCGGAGGGGGCGGAAAATTGGAAACACCATATATTTT. It encodes CASSSLRRGRKIGNTIYF. The genes are TRBV11-2 and TRBJ1-3, with TRBD1 matching 7 bases. Germline loops: CDR1 SGHAT, CDR2 FQNNGV. Trimming at V came to 4 bases and at J to 3 bases, leaving 15 bases not matched to a gene. The CDR3 loop spans 18 amino acids. The whole variable domain, remainder taken from reference TRBV11-2 and TRBJ1-3, is EAGVAQSPRYKIIEKRQSVAFWCNPISGHATLYWYQQILGQGPKLLIQFQNNGVVDDSQLPKDRFSAERLKGVDSTLKIQPAKLEDSAVYLCASSSLRRGRKIGNTIYFGEGSWLTVV.

CDR3 DNA: TGCAGCGTTGAAGTAGGCAACTACGAGCAGTACTTC. This translates into CSVEVGNYEQYF. The V gene is TRBV29-1, the J gene TRBJ2-7; D call uncertain. The CDR3 has 12 amino acids. Trimming took 1 base from V and 3 from J, leaving 7 bases between them. CDR1 SQVTM and CDR2 ANQGSEA come from the germline V gene.

V is TRBV5-1 and J is TRBJ1-2; TRBD1 matches 7 bases. This CDR3 spans 14 amino acids. Germline CDR1 and CDR2: SGHRS and YFSETQ. V trimming: 3 bases; J trimming: 8 bases; junction bases outside the gene matches: 10. The CDR3 protein is CASSWPRQGEGYTF. CDR3 DNA: TGCGCCAGCAGCTGGCCCAGACAGGGAGAAGGCTACACCTTC.

CDR3 DNA: TGTGCCAGCAGTTCGCCGGGTGGGGTTTTCTATGGCTACACCTTC. Translation gives CASSSPGGVFYGYTF. This chain connects TRBV6-1 to TRBJ1-2; the D is unclear. Germline CDR1 and CDR2: MNHNS and SASEGT. V dropped 5 bases and J dropped 4 bases, with 17 bases sitting between them. CDR3 length: 15 amino acids.

Only a few counts were recorded for this clone. V and J are TRBV19 and TRBJ1-2, with D possibly TRBD1 on 6 matching bases. The germline V gene encodes CDR1 LNHDA and CDR2 SQIVND (reference sequence). The ends were cut back, 0 bases at V and 2 bases at J, with 10 bases in the middle. This CDR3 has 15 amino acids. CDR3: CASSIDQGTNYGYTF. CDR3 bases: TGTGCCAGTAGTATAGATCAGGGGACCAACTATGGCTACACCTTC.

By proportion, this clone is medium-sized. This sequence joins TRBV6-6 and TRBJ2-7; 9 bases line up with TRBD2. Germline V gene sequence: CDR1 MNHNY, CDR2 SVGAGI (reference sequence). Losses at the gene ends were 0 bases for V and 7 bases for J; bases not matched to a gene: 4. The CDR3 extends over 14 amino acids. CDR3 sequence: CASSYSGGGGEQYF. DNA for the CDR3: TGTGCCAGCAGTTACTCGGGCGGGGGGGGAGAGCAGTACTTC.

The chain recombines TRBV19 with TRBJ1-4; D may be TRBD1 (5 bases). This CDR3 comprises 13 residues. Trimming stripped 5 bases from V and 10 bases from J, with 14 bases between. Germline assignment: CDR1 LNHDA and CDR2 SQIVND (reference sequence). The CDR3 region is CASSGPLDRKLFF. As DNA, the CDR3 is TGTGCCAGTAGTGGACCGTTAGACAGAAAACTGTTTTTT.